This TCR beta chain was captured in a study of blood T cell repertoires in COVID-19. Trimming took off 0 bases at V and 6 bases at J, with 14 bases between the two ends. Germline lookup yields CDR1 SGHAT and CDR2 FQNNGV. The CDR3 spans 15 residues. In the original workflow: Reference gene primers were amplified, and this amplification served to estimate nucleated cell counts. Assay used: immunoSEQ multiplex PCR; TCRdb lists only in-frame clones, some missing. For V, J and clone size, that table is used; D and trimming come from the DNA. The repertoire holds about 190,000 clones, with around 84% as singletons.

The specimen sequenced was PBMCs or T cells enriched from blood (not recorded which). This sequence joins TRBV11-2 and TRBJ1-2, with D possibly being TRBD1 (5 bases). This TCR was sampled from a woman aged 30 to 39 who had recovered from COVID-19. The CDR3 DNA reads TGTGCCAGCAGCTTAGATGCAGTGGGGCATGATGGCTACACCTTC. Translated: CASSLDAVGHDGYTF.